This T cell receptor beta chain was captured by sequencing in a study of T-cell reconstitution after alpha-beta-depleted transplantation in children. V gave up 3 bases and J gave up 4 bases, with 13 bases separating them. CDR1 MNHEY and CDR2 SMNVEV come from the germline V gene (reference sequence). The CDR3 consists of 14 residues. Overall study results and limits: Day-60 TCRbeta diversity that was high in some patients was derived from surviving recipient T cells and thymic progenitors. Diversity and T-cell counts at one year after transplant derived mostly from new T cells. In patients about two months after transplant, alpha-beta T cells reportedly arose from several hundred expanded graft clones.

Construction of the TCRbeta library involved unique molecular identifiers. TCRdb used MiXCR to reprocess the PCR reads, holding one entry per CDR3 protein. Of approximately 430,000 distinct CDR3 sequences in the sample, roughly 17% were seen once. Turning to this clonotype: The antigen is undetermined.

The receptor's source is a boy younger than two who had a stem cell transplant for Wiskott-Aldrich syndrome, so the T cells may come from the graft donor. Sequenced here: PBMCs, mostly from graft donor cells, sampled 360 days after TCRalphabeta/CD19-depleted stem cell transplant. This rearrangement joins TRBV27 to TRBJ2-7; D is possibly TRBD1 (6 bases). The CDR3 reads CASSFNRASYEQYF. The DNA of the CDR3 is TGTGCCAGCAGTTTCAACAGGGCATCATACGAGCAGTACTTC.